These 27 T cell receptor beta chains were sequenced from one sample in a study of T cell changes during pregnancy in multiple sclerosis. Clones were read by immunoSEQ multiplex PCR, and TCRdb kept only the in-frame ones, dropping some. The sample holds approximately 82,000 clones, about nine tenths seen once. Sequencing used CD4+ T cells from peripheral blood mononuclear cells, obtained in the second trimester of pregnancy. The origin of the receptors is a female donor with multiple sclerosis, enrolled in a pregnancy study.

In DNA form, the CDR3 reads TGTGCCAGCAGCTTGCCTAGCGGGAGTCAGAACACCGGGGAGCTGTTTTTT. Its translation is CASSLPSGSQNTGELFF. The chain uses TRBV5-4 and TRBJ2-2, with 10 bases matching TRBD2. The germline V gene encodes CDR1 SGHNT and CDR2 YYREEE (reference sequence). The V segment lost 1 base and the J segment 1 base; nucleotides outside the gene matches: 4. This CDR3 comprises 17 residues.

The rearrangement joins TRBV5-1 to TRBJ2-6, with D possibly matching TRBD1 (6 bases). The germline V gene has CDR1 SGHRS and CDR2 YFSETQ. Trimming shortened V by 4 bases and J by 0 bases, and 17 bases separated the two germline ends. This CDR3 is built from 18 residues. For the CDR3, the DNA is TGCGCCAGCAGCCTCAATCCGACAGGTGCCTCTGGGGCCAACGTCCTGACTTTC. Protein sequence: CASSLNPTGASGANVLTF.

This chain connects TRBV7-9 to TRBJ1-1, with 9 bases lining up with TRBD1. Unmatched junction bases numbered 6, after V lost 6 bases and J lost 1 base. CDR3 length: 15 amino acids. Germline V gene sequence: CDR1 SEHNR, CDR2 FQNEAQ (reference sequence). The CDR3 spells CASRPGQGTNTEAFF. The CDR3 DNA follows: TGTGCCAGCAGACCCGGACAGGGGACGAACACTGAAGCTTTCTTT.

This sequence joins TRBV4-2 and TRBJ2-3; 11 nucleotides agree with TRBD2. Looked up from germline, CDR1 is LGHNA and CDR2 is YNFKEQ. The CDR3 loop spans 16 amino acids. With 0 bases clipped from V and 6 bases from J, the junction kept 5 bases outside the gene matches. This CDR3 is CASSQDVAGGPDTQYF. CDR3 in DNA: TGTGCCAGCAGCCAAGATGTAGCGGGAGGGCCTGATACGCAGTATTTT.

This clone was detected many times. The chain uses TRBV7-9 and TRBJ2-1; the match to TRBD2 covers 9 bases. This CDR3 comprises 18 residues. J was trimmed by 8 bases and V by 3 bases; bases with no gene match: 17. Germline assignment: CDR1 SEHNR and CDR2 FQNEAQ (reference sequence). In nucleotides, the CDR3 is TGTGCCAGCAGCTTCCCCCCTAGATTAGCGGGAGTTTCCGATGAGCAGTTCTTC. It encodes CASSFPPRLAGVSDEQFF.

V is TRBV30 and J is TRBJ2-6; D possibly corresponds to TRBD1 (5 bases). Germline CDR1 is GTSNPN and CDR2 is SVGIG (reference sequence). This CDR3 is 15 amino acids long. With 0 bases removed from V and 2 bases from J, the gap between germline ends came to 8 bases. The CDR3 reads CAWSVLGPGANVLTF. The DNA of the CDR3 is TGTGCCTGGAGTGTTCTGGGGCCTGGGGCCAACGTCCTGACTTTC.

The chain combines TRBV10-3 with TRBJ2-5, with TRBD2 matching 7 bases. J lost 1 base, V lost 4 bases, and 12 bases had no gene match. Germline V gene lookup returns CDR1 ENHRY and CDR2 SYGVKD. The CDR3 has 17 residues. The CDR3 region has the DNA TGTGCCATCAGTGGGGAGGCAGCGGGGTACCGCCAAGAGACCCAGTACTTC. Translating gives CAISGEAAGYRQETQYF.

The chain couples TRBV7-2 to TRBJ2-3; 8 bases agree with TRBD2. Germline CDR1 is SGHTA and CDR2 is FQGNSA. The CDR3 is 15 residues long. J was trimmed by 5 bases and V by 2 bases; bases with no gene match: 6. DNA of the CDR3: TGTGCCAGCAGCTTAAACGGGGGGGCCGGAGATACGCAGTATTTT. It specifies CASSLNGGAGDTQYF. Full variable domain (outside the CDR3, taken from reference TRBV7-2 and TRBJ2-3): GAGVSQSPSNKVTEKGKDVELRCDPISGHTALYWYRQSLGQGLEFLIYFQGNSAPDKSGLPSDRFSAERTGGSVSTLTIQRTQQEDSAVYLCASSLNGGAGDTQYFGPGTRLTVL.

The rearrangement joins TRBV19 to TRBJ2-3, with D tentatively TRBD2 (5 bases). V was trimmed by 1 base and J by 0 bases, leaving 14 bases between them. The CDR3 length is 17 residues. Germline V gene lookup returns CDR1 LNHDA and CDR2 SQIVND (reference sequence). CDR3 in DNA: TGTGCCAGTAGTATAGTGAGCGCGCGGACTAGCACAGATACGCAGTATTTT. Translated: CASSIVSARTSTDTQYF.

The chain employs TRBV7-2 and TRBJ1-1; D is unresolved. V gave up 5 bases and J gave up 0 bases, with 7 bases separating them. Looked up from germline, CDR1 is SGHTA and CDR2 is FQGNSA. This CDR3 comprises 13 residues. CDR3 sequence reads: CASSPQMNTEAFF. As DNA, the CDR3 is TGTGCCAGCAGCCCACAGATGAACACTGAAGCTTTCTTT. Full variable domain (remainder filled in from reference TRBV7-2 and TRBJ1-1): GAGVSQSPSNKVTEKGKDVELRCDPISGHTALYWYRQSLGQGLEFLIYFQGNSAPDKSGLPSDRFSAERTGGSVSTLTIQRTQQEDSAVYLCASSPQMNTEAFFGQGTRLTVV.

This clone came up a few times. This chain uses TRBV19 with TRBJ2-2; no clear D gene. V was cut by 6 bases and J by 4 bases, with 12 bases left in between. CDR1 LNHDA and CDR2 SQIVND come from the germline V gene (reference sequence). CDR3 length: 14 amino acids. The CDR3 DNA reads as TGTGCCAGTAGCCTGGGCAGCTTCACCGGGGAGCTGTTTTTT. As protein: CASSLGSFTGELFF. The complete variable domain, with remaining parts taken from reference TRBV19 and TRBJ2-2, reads DGGITQSPKYLFRKEGQNVTLSCEQNLNHDAMYWYRQDPGQGLRLIYYSQIVNDFQKGDIAEGYSVSREKKESFPLTVTSAQKNPTAFYLCASSLGSFTGELFFGEGSRLTVL.

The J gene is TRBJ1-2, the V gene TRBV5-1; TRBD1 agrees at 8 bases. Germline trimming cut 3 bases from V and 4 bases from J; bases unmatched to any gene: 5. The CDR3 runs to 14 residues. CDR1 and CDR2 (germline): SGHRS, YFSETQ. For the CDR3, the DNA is TGCGCCAGCAGCTCCTGGACAGGGACCTATGGCTACACCTTC. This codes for CASSSWTGTYGYTF.

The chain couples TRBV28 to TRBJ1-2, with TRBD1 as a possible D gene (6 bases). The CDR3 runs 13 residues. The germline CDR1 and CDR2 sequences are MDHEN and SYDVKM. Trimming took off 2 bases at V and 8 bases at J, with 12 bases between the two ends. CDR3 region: CASSLGDTKGYTF. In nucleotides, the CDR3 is TGTGCCAGCAGTTTAGGGGACACCAAAGGCTACACCTTC.

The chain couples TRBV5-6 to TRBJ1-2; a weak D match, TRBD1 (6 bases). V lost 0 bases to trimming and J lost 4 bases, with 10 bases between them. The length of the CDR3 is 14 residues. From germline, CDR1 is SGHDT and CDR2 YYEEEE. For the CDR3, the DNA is TGTGCCAGCAGCTTGGGTCAGGGGAGCTATGGCTACACCTTC. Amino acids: CASSLGQGSYGYTF.

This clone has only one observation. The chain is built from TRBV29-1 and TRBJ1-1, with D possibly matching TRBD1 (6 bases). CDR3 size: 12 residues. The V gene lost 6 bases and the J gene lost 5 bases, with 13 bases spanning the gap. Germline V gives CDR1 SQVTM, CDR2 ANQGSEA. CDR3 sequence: CSVWGGGTEAFF. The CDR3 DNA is TGCAGCGTCTGGGGAGGGGGAACTGAAGCTTTCTTT. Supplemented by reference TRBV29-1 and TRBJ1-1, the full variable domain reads SAVISQKPSRDICQRGTSLTIQCQVDSQVTMMFWYRQQPGQSLTLIATANQGSEATYESGFVIDKFPISRPNLTFSTLTVSNMSPEDSSIYLCSVWGGGTEAFFGQGTRLTVV.

CDR3 DNA sequence: TGTGCCAGCAGTTTGGGGATAGCGGGGGGCCAAGAGACCCAGTACTTC. Its translation is CASSLGIAGGQETQYF. This rearrangement joins TRBV6-5 to TRBJ2-5, with 10 bases fitting TRBD2. V was pared by 4 bases and J by 1 base, with 6 bases of the junction left unmatched. Looked up from germline, CDR1 is MNHEY and CDR2 is SVGAGI. This CDR3 spans 16 amino acids.

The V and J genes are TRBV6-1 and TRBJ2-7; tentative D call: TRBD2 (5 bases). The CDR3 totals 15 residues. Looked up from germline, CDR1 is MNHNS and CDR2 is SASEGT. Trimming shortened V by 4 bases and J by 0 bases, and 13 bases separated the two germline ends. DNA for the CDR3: TGTGCCAGCAGTGCCCTTGGAGCGGACTCCTACGAGCAGTACTTC. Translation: CASSALGADSYEQYF.

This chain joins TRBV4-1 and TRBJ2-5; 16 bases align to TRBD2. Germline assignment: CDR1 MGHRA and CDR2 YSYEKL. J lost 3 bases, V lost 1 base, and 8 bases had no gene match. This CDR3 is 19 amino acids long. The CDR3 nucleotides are TGCGCCAGCAGCCAAGTGGGACTAGCGGGAGGGCCCCAGGAAGAGACCCAGTACTTC. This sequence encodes CASSQVGLAGGPQEETQYF.

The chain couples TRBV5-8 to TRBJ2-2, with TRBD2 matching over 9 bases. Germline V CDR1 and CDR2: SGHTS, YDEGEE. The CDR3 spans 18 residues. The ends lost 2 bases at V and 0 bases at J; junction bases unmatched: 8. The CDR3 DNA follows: TGTGCCAGCAGCTTATTGGGACTAGCAGCCCCGAACACCGGGGAGCTGTTTTTT. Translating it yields CASSLLGLAAPNTGELFF.

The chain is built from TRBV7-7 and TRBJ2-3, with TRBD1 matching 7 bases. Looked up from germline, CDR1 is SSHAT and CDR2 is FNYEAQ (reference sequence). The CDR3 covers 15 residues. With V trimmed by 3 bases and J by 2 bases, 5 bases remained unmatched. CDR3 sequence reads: CASSLGDRVTDTQYF. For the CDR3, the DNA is TGTGCCAGCAGCTTGGGGGACAGAGTCACAGATACGCAGTATTTT.

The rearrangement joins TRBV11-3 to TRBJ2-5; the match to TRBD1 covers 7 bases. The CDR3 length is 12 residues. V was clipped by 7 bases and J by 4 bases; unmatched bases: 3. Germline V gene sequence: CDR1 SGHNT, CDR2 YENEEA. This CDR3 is CASTTGLETQYF. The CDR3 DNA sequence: TGTGCCAGCACGACAGGGCTAGAGACCCAGTACTTC.

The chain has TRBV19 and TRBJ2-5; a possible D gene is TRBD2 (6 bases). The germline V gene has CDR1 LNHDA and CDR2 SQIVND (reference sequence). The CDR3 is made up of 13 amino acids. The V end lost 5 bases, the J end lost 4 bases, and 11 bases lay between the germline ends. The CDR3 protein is CASSALGGETQYF. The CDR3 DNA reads TGTGCCAGTAGTGCGTTGGGAGGAGAGACCCAGTACTTC. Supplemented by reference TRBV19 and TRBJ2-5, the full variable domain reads DGGITQSPKYLFRKEGQNVTLSCEQNLNHDAMYWYRQDPGQGLRLIYYSQIVNDFQKGDIAEGYSVSREKKESFPLTVTSAQKNPTAFYLCASSALGGETQYFGPGTRLLVL.

CDR3 region: CASSYGQGAHVYEQFF. As DNA, the CDR3 is TGTGCCAGCAGTTACGGACAGGGGGCCCATGTGTATGAGCAGTTCTTC. The genes are TRBV6-5 and TRBJ2-1; 11 bases are shared with TRBD1. The CDR3 runs 16 residues. Germline V gene lookup returns CDR1 MNHEY and CDR2 SVGAGI. After removal of 2 bases from V and 8 bases from J, the junction contained 8 bases not matched to a gene.

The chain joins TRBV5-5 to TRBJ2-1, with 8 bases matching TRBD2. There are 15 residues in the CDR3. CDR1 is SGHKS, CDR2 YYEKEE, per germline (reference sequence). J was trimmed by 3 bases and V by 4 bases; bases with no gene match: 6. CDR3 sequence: CASSPGLADYNEQFF. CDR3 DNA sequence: TGTGCCAGCAGCCCCGGACTAGCTGACTACAATGAGCAGTTCTTC.

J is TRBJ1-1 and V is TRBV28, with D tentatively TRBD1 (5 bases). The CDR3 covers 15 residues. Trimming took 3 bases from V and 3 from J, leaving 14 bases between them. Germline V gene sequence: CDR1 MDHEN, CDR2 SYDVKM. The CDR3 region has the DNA TGTGCCAGCAGTTTTCGGGGGGGGATGTACACTGAAGCTTTCTTT. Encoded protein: CASSFRGGMYTEAFF.

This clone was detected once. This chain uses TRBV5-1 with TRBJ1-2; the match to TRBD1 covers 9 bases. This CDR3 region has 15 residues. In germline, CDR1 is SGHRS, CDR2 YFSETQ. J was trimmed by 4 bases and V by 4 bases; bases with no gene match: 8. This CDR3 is CASSPGQGGGYGYTF. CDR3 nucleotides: TGCGCCAGCAGCCCGGGACAGGGTGGAGGCTATGGCTACACCTTC.

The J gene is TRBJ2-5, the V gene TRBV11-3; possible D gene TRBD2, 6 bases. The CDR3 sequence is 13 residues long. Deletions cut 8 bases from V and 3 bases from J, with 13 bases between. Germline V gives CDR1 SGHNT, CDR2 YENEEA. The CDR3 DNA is TGTGCCAGCGGGGGGAAGCGGGAAGAGACCCAGTACTTC. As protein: CASGGKREETQYF.